This TCR beta chain was captured by sequencing in a study of cytomegalovirus exposure and HLA in healthy donors. Across the whole study: Most donors, around 81% of a few hundred genotyped, fell in the Caucasian-associated ancestry cluster. Study-level points and caveats: In vitro testing confirmed a few CMV-associated chains as specific for CMV antigens.

Turning to this clone: What it binds is unknown.

Both 60 Vbeta primers and 13 Jbeta primers went into the PCR. Generated by immunoSEQ multiplex PCR, the TCRdb table keeps only in-frame clones and is missing some. The sample has about 140,000 clones; 65% to 90% are singletons. The TCR was taken from a female donor in good health and CMV-seronegative. Material: PBMCs.

DNA for the CDR3: TGTGCCAGCTCATACCTTATAGCGGGAGCAGATACGCAGTATTTT. Its translation is CASSYLIAGADTQYF. The chain links TRBV18 to TRBJ2-3; 9 nucleotides agree with TRBD2. The germline CDR1 and CDR2 sequences are KGHSH and LQKENI. There are 15 residues in the CDR3. The trim removed 5 bases at V and 4 bases at J, leaving 7 bases unmatched.